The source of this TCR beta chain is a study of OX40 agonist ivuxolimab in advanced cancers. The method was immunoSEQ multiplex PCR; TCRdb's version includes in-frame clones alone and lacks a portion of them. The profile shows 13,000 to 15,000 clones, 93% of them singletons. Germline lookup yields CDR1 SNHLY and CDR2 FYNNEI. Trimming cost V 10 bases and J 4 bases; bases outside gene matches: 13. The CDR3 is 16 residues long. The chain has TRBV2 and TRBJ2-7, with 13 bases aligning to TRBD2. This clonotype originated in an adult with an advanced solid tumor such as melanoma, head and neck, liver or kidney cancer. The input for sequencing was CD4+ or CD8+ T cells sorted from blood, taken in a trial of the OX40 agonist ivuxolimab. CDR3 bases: TGTGCCACGCTAGGACTAGCGGGAGAGGGAGGGTACGAGCAGTACTTC. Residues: CATLGLAGEGGYEQYF.